The 5 T cell receptor beta chains below all came from one sample that was sequenced in a study of OX40 agonist ivuxolimab in advanced cancers. Libraries came from the immunoSEQ multiplex PCR assay. Drawn from immuneACCESS, this table holds only the in-frame rearrangements with V and J called that TCRdb kept. Clones are partly lost; checked studies trace under half to an unresolved V gene and leave the rest unexplained. In this sample the table shows over 40,000 clones, roughly 86% of which occur a single time. Of the sample, around 3.5% is held by the ten largest clones. The sample in question was CD4+ or CD8+ T cells sorted from blood, obtained in a trial of the OX40 agonist ivuxolimab. These receptors all come from an adult with an advanced solid tumor such as melanoma, head and neck, liver or kidney cancer.

This clone was recorded a few times. This chain uses TRBV11-3 with TRBJ1-4, with D unclear. V was pared by 4 bases and J by 7 bases, with 4 bases between. The CDR3 length is 11 residues. CDR1 SGHNT and CDR2 YENEEA come from the germline V gene. CDR3 sequence: CASSSSEKLFF. The CDR3 coding sequence is TGTGCCAGCAGCTCCAGTGAAAAACTGTTTTTT.

In DNA form, the CDR3 reads TGTGCCAGCAGCCTTCTCCCCCGACTAGCTGGCAATGAGCAGTTCTTC. Amino acid sequence: CASSLLPRLAGNEQFF. This chain joins TRBV28 and TRBJ2-1, with 7 bases aligning to TRBD2. Trimming removed 6 bases from V and 6 bases from J; junction bases left unmatched: 14. Germline-derived CDR1 and CDR2 are MDHEN and SYDVKM. CDR3 length: 16 residues.

J is TRBJ1-6 and V is TRBV30; no clear D. This CDR3 has 12 amino acids. Trimming took 0 bases from V and 10 from J, leaving 7 bases between them. CDR1 is GTSNPN, CDR2 SVGIG, per germline (reference sequence). The CDR3 DNA follows: TGTGCCTGGAGTGTACACGGATCACCCCTCCACTTT. It yields the protein CAWSVHGSPLHF.

This chain connects TRBV9 to TRBJ2-2; D unresolved. The CDR3 sequence is 13 residues long. V was trimmed by 1 base and J by 7 bases, leaving 8 bases between them. Germline CDR1 is SGDLS and CDR2 is YYNGEE. The CDR3 spells CASSVSLSGELFF. Here the CDR3 DNA reads TGTGCCAGCAGCGTAAGTCTAAGCGGGGAGCTGTTTTTT.

The chain couples TRBV6-6 to TRBJ2-2, with D possibly matching TRBD1 (7 bases). The germline V gene encodes CDR1 MNHNY and CDR2 SVGAGI (reference sequence). Trimming removed 6 bases from V and 3 bases from J, with 17 bases in between. The CDR3 has 16 amino acids. The CDR3 region is CASSPPEGAHTGELFF. The CDR3 DNA reads TGTGCCAGCAGCCCGCCGGAGGGGGCCCACACCGGGGAGCTGTTTTTT.